The T cell receptor beta chain under discussion was sequenced for a study of blood T cell repertoires in COVID-19. Overall study context: PBMCs, B-cell-depleted T cells, or T cells were the source of the cDNA or gDNA that made up the material.

Clones were sequenced by immunoSEQ multiplex PCR, and TCRdb holds only the in-frame ones, with some missing. The sample holds approximately 38,000 clones, 80% to 90% seen once. Trimming shortened V by 2 bases and J by 0 bases, and 10 bases separated the two germline ends. The V gene's germline CDR1 is MDHEN and CDR2 SYDVKM. CDR3 length: 15 amino acids. The J gene is TRBJ1-2, the V gene TRBV28, with D possibly being TRBD1 (5 bases). The source of this sequence is a woman in her 70s with active COVID-19. Sequenced sample: peripheral blood. The CDR3 DNA sequence: TGTGCCAGCAGTTTAAATGTAGGGGCTAACTATGGCTACACCTTC. This translates into CASSLNVGANYGYTF.